The entry below describes one TCR beta chain. Enrolled during active infection, Seattle patients were then followed longitudinally. Germline values: CDR1 LGHNA, CDR2 YNFKEQ. The V end lost 1 base, the J end lost 7 bases, and 19 bases lay between the germline ends. CDR3 size: 16 residues. The data were taken from a study of blood T cell repertoires in COVID-19. About the research overall: Samples came from the United States, Italy and Spain, spanning acute and convalescent COVID-19. Nucleic acid was either cDNA or gDNA, and it came from T cells, B-cell-depleted T cells, or PBMCs.

The authors' processing: Nucleated cell number was recorded as an estimate derived from reference gene primer amplification. Assay: immunoSEQ multiplex PCR; the TCRdb copy retains only in-frame clones and omits some. D and trimming were read from the DNA, whereas the V and J calls and clone size are those reported in that table. The repertoire holds 250,000 or so clones, with around 84% as singletons. The TCR sequence derives from a woman aged 55-70 years with COVID-19, enrolled during active disease. The specimen was peripheral blood. This chain connects TRBV4-2 to TRBJ1-2; TRBD1 might be the D (5 bases). The CDR3 here is CASSQGAGGDLPGYTF. CDR3 coding DNA: TGTGCCAGCAGCCAAGGGGCTGGGGGGGACCTTCCTGGCTACACCTTC.